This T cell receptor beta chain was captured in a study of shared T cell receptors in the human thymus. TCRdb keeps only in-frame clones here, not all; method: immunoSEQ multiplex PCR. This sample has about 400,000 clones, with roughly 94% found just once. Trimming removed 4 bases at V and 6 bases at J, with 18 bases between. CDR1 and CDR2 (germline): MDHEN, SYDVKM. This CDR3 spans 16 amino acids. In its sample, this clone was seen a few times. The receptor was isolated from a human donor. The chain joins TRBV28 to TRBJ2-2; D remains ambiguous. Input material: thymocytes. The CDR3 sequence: CASSSLGFPGPGELFF. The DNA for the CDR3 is TGTGCCAGCAGTTCTTTGGGGTTCCCGGGTCCCGGGGAGCTGTTTTTT. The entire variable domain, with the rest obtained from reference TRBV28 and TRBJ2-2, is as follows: DVKVTQSSRYLVKRTGEKVFLECVQDMDHENMFWYRQDPGLGLRLIYFSYDVKMKEKGDIPEGYSVSREKKERFSLILESASTNQTSMYLCASSSLGFPGPGELFFGEGSRLTVL.